These 21 T cell receptor beta chains came from one sample sequenced in a study of neoadjuvant anti-PD-1 for oral cavity cancer (dated by TCRdb to the early 2020s). Libraries came from the immunoSEQ multiplex PCR assay. TCRdb stores this immuneACCESS table with in-frame sequences only. Part of the clones is absent; in the studies checked, under half of the shortfall reflects unresolved V genes, and no reason is known for the rest. The sample table lists 23,000 or so clones, roughly a quarter of them with a count of one. The ten largest clones take up more than 15% of the sample. What this sample's time point label stands for: after neoadjuvant nivolumab, at surgical resection. The input for sequencing was tumor tissue, taken after nivolumab (anti-PD-1) treatment. These receptors originate from a person aged 35-79 years with oral cavity squamous cell carcinoma.

The CDR3 sequence: CATSVGTGGLRETQYF. In DNA, the CDR3 is TGTGCCACCAGCGTCGGGACAGGGGGCTTGAGGGAGACCCAGTACTTC. This sequence joins TRBV15 and TRBJ2-5; 12 nucleotides align to TRBD1. The CDR3 consists of 16 residues. Germline V CDR1 and CDR2: LNHNV, YYDKDF (reference sequence). The J segment lost 5 bases and the V segment lost 5 bases, leaving 9 bases of the junction unmatched.

This clone occurred a few times. V gene TRBV30 combines with J gene TRBJ1-3; TRBD1 might be the D (5 bases). Per the germline V gene, CDR1 is GTSNPN and CDR2 is SVGIG (reference sequence). The CDR3 length is 13 residues. The V and J ends lost 2 bases and 8 bases respectively, with 13 bases between them. CDR3 amino acids: CAWSFLGRDTIYF. The CDR3 nucleotides are TGTGCCTGGAGTTTTCTGGGGCGGGACACCATATATTTT. The full variable domain, its missing parts supplied by reference TRBV30 and TRBJ1-3, is SQTIHQWPATLVQPVGSPLSLECTVEGTSNPNLYWYRQAAGRGLQLLFYSVGIGQISSEVPQNLSASRPQDRQFILSSKKLLLSDSGFYLCAWSFLGRDTIYFGEGSWLTVV.

The rearrangement joins TRBV4-1 to TRBJ2-6; no clear D gene. The CDR3 has 15 amino acids. V was pared by 4 bases and J by 4 bases, with 11 bases between. Germline CDR1 and CDR2: MGHRA and YSYEKL. This chain's CDR3 is CASSLLSGGANVLTF. The CDR3 nucleotides read TGCGCCAGCAGCCTCCTCTCTGGCGGGGCCAACGTCCTGACTTTC.

This clone showed up just a few times. The V and J genes are TRBV11-3 and TRBJ2-5; D possibly corresponds to TRBD2 (5 bases). V was clipped by 0 bases and J by 4 bases, with 9 bases between them. The CDR3 has 14 amino acids. Germline values: CDR1 SGHNT, CDR2 YENEEA. CDR3 DNA: TGTGCCAGCAGCTTAGATCGGGGTGGAGAGACCCAGTACTTC. It is translated as CASSLDRGGETQYF.

The rearrangement joins TRBV6-4 to TRBJ2-1, with D possibly being TRBD1 or TRBD2 (6 bases each). V lost 4 bases and J lost 4, with 14 bases in between. CDR1 is MRHNA, CDR2 SNTAGT, per germline. The length of the CDR3 is 15 residues. The CDR3 reads CASSGATGRYNEQFF. In nucleotides, the CDR3 is TGTGCCAGCAGTGGAGCCACAGGGAGGTACAATGAGCAGTTCTTC.

The chain employs TRBV7-8 and TRBJ1-1, with TRBD1 matching over 7 bases. Losses at the gene ends were 0 bases for V and 4 bases for J; bases not matched to a gene: 5. From germline, CDR1 is SGHVS and CDR2 FQNEAQ. The CDR3 is 15 residues long. The CDR3 loop reads CASSLARQGGTEAFF. The CDR3 DNA is TGTGCCAGCAGCTTAGCTAGACAGGGCGGCACTGAAGCTTTCTTT.

This clone was detected only a few times. The gene calls are TRBV6-5 and TRBJ1-5; D ambiguous. Per the germline V gene, CDR1 is MNHEY and CDR2 is SVGAGI. V lost 8 bases and J 2 bases, leaving 13 bases between the germline ends. The CDR3 has 14 amino acids. The CDR3 bases are TGTGCCAGCCGAGGCGGAGGTGGCAATCAGCCCCAGCATTTT. Translating gives CASRGGGGNQPQHF.

The V gene is TRBV30, the J gene TRBJ1-2; D gene ambiguous. The CDR3 spans 11 residues. The ends were cut back, 4 bases at V and 4 bases at J, with 7 bases in the middle. Per germline, CDR1 GTSNPN and CDR2 SVGIG (reference sequence). CDR3 DNA: TGTGCCTGGACGGACGTCTATGGCTACACCTTC. It is translated as CAWTDVYGYTF.

The chain employs TRBV6-6 and TRBJ2-7, with a weak D call TRBD1 (6 bases). This CDR3 contains 14 residues. The germline V and J ends were trimmed by 3 bases and 6 bases, with 15 bases remaining between them. Per germline, CDR1 MNHNY and CDR2 SVGAGI (reference sequence). CDR3 residues: CASSYGQGSGEQYF. CDR3 sequence (DNA): TGTGCCAGCAGTTATGGCCAGGGGAGCGGCGAGCAGTACTTC.

The genes are TRBV7-8 and TRBJ1-5; D gene unclear. Germline V gene lookup returns CDR1 SGHVS and CDR2 FQNEAQ. CDR3 length: 15 residues. The V gene lost 1 base and the J gene lost 4 bases, with 11 bases spanning the gap. The chain's CDR3 is CASSLGWAGNQPQHF. CDR3 DNA: TGTGCCAGCAGCTTAGGATGGGCAGGTAATCAGCCCCAGCATTTT.

The CDR3, as DNA: TGTGCCAGCAGCGTAACAGGTATGAACACTGAAGCTTTCTTT. Encoded protein: CASSVTGMNTEAFF. V is TRBV7-9 and J is TRBJ1-1; possible D gene TRBD1, 5 bases. Trimming stripped 5 bases from V and 0 bases from J, with 10 bases between. The CDR3 is 14 amino acids. Germline values: CDR1 SEHNR, CDR2 FQNEAQ (reference sequence).

The V call is TRBV19, the J call TRBJ2-3, with D hard to call. Germline V gene data show CDR1 as LNHDA and CDR2 as SQIVND (reference sequence). The CDR3 is 16 residues long. Trimming stripped 0 bases from V and 6 bases from J, with 16 bases between. The CDR3 nucleotides read TGTGCCAGTAGTATAGAATCCGGGCGAATGGAGGATACGCAGTATTTT. This translates into CASSIESGRMEDTQYF.

This clone is deemed medium-sized. The chain joins TRBV5-1 to TRBJ1-1, with D unresolved. Germline V gene sequence: CDR1 SGHRS, CDR2 YFSETQ. Trimming shortened V by 2 bases and J by 6 bases, and 11 bases separated the two germline ends. CDR3 length: 13 residues. CDR3 DNA: TGCGCCAGCAGCTTTTCGGCAGGCGCTGAAGCTTTCTTT. Encoded protein: CASSFSAGAEAFF.

The gene calls are TRBV20-1 and TRBJ1-1; D gene unclear. V dropped 3 bases and J dropped 7 bases, with 9 bases sitting between them. Germline V CDR1 and CDR2: DFQATT, SNEGSKA (reference sequence). The CDR3 extends over 11 amino acids. The CDR3 bases are TGCAGTGCTAGCCTCGAGGGTGAAGCTTTCTTT. Residues: CSASLEGEAFF.

The gene calls are TRBV20-1 and TRBJ2-4; D gene unclear. Germline V gene data show CDR1 as DFQATT and CDR2 as SNEGSKA (reference sequence). Trimming left V 6 bases short and J 8 bases short, with 8 bases between. This CDR3 comprises 10 residues. CDR3 nucleotides: TGCAGTGCCAAGTGGGACATTCAGTACTTC. Residues: CSAKWDIQYF.

This rearrangement joins TRBV5-1 to TRBJ1-1; D might be TRBD1 (6 bases). The CDR3 contains 13 residues. In germline, CDR1 is SGHRS, CDR2 YFSETQ. The ends were cut back, 2 bases at V and 7 bases at J, with 12 bases in the middle. The CDR3 is CASSLGSTGEAFF. The DNA for the CDR3 is TGCGCCAGCAGCTTAGGGTCGACAGGTGAAGCTTTCTTT.

This clone was recorded only once. The rearrangement uses TRBV4-2 and TRBJ1-1; D is unclear. This CDR3 is 14 amino acids long. Germline V CDR1 and CDR2: LGHNA, YNFKEQ. The germline V and J ends were trimmed by 0 bases and 0 bases, with 5 bases remaining between them. The DNA for the CDR3 is TGTGCCAGCAGCCAAGATCTCCTGAACACTGAAGCTTTCTTT. Residues: CASSQDLLNTEAFF.

This clone was detected a few times. The chain combines TRBV6-5 with TRBJ1-4; D gene unclear. Germline V lookup: CDR1 MNHEY, CDR2 SVGAGI. The CDR3 totals 12 residues. The V end lost 6 bases, the J end lost 5 bases, and 7 bases lay between the germline ends. The CDR3 spells CASRSGNEKLFF. As DNA, the CDR3 is TGTGCCAGCAGGTCCGGGAATGAAAAACTGTTTTTT.

The chain joins TRBV11-3 to TRBJ2-7; maybe TRBD2 (5 bases). The CDR3 loop spans 13 amino acids. Trimming pared 3 bases from V and 6 bases from J, leaving 12 bases between. Germline values: CDR1 SGHNT, CDR2 YENEEA. CDR3 loop: CASSLRASTEQYF. The CDR3 coding sequence is TGTGCCAGCAGCTTGAGGGCTAGCACCGAGCAGTACTTC.

This clone was observed many times. CDR3 loop: CASSSGVGNTEAFF. Here the CDR3 DNA reads TGTGCCAGCAGCTCAGGGGTGGGGAACACTGAAGCTTTCTTT. V gene TRBV5-8 combines with J gene TRBJ1-1, with D possibly matching TRBD1 (6 bases). V lost 3 bases and J 1 base, leaving 10 bases between the germline ends. CDR3 length: 14 amino acids. Per the germline V gene, CDR1 is SGHTS and CDR2 is YDEGEE.

This clone was counted between two and nine times. The J gene is TRBJ1-5, the V gene TRBV6-1; D may be TRBD1 (6 bases). The V gene lost 6 bases and the J gene lost 5 bases, with 17 bases spanning the gap. CDR3 length: 15 amino acids. Per germline, CDR1 MNHNS and CDR2 SASEGT. CDR3 in amino acids: CASSGARDTYQPQHF. In DNA form, the CDR3 reads TGTGCCAGCAGCGGGGCCCGGGACACTTATCAGCCCCAGCATTTT.